Below, one TCR beta chain is given with its context. Antigen unknown. The sample belongs to a study of cytomegalovirus exposure and HLA in healthy donors. The PCR made use of 60 Vbeta and 13 Jbeta primers. Authors' analysis steps: Later, roughly 86 million unique TCR beta chains were counted in an analysis, and roughly 10 million of them were shared. Measured with immunoSEQ multiplex PCR; TCRdb has only the in-frame clones, and not every one. V and J calls and clone size come straight from that table; D and trimming were deduced from the DNA. The sample includes about 190,000 clones, about 86% of them seen just once. V dropped 1 base and J dropped 5 bases, with 11 bases sitting between them. In germline, CDR1 is SEHNR, CDR2 FQNEAQ (reference sequence). CDR3 size: 14 residues. Study-level results: The study labeled 150 to 200 TCR beta chains cytomegalovirus-associated. Highly shared sequence variants in one cluster were likely a sequencing artifact. Being productive about 90% or about 30% of the time was typical of most TCR beta V segments in an earlier analysis.

The genes are TRBV7-9 and TRBJ2-5, with D possibly matching TRBD2 (6 bases). The origin of this receptor is a woman under 30 in good health and CMV-seropositive. The sequenced sample was PBMCs. CDR3 sequence: CASSLVGLAETQYF. CDR3 DNA: TGTGCCAGCAGCTTAGTCGGGCTAGCGGAGACCCAGTACTTC.